The rows below give T cell receptor beta chains drawn from one sample of a study of Graves' ophthalmopathy and Graves' hyperthyroidism. Via MiXCR, TCRdb re-called the multiplex PCR reads, giving one row per CDR3 protein. The table shows some 390,000 distinct CDR3 sequences, with about 18% occurring only once. The source material was peripheral blood. The receptor source for this set is a young woman with Graves' ophthalmopathy. The CDR3 runs from the conserved cysteine through the conserved F or W. D genes are given only for firm matches. The size of a clone is reported for some rows only, either as once, few or many, or as a class for expanded clones.

D: TRBD1
J: TRBJ1-1
size: many
V: TRBV11-1
CDR3: CASSRSGQAEAFF
DNA: TGTGCCAGCAGCCGATCCGGACAGGCTGAAGCTTTCTTT

D: NA
J: TRBJ1-1
size: many
V: TRBV12-3/TRBV12-4
CDR3: CASSYRMGNTEAFF
DNA: TGTGCCAGCAGTTACCGTATGGGGAACACTGAAGCTTTCTTT

D: NA
J: TRBJ1-5
size: many
V: TRBV19
CDR3: CASSYRAPYSNQPQHF
DNA: TGTGCCAGTAGCTACAGGGCCCCCTATAGCAATCAGCCCCAGCATTTT

D: NA
J: TRBJ2-7
size: few
V: TRBV7-3
CDR3: CASSLTRERTGSYEQYF
DNA: TGTGCCAGCAGCTTAACCAGGGAGAGGACCGGCTCCTACGAGCAGTACTTC

D: TRBD1
J: TRBJ1-1
size: many
V: TRBV6-5
CDR3: CASFFGQANTEAFF
DNA: TGTGCCAGCTTCTTCGGACAGGCGAACACTGAAGCTTTCTTT

D: NA
J: TRBJ1-1
size: NA
V: TRBV27
CDR3: CASSHFEQEGGVTEAFF
DNA: TGTGCCAGCAGTCACTTTGAGCAGGAGGGGGGGGTAACTGAAGCTTTCTTT

D: TRBD2
J: TRBJ2-7
size: NA
V: TRBV12-3/TRBV12-4
CDR3: CASNKGLAGEGEQYF
DNA: TGTGCCAGCAATAAGGGACTAGCGGGGGAAGGGGAGCAGTACTTC

D: TRBD1
J: TRBJ1-1
size: NA
V: TRBV30
CDR3: CAWNPGQGSAEAFF
DNA: TGTGCCTGGAATCCAGGACAGGGCTCCGCTGAAGCTTTCTTT

D: NA
J: TRBJ2-7
size: many
V: TRBV11-2
CDR3: CASSVAWINSYEQYF
DNA: TGTGCCAGCAGCGTGGCGTGGATTAACTCCTACGAGCAGTACTTC

D: NA
J: TRBJ1-1
size: many
V: TRBV12-3/TRBV12-4
CDR3: CASSLDINGAEAFF
DNA: TGTGCCAGCAGTTTAGACATCAACGGCGCTGAAGCTTTCTTT

D: TRBD2
J: TRBJ2-7
size: many
V: TRBV27
CDR3: CASSLSHTSGEAYEQYF
DNA: TGTGCCAGCAGTTTATCCCATACTAGCGGGGAAGCCTACGAGCAGTACTTC

D: TRBD2
J: TRBJ2-5
size: NA
V: TRBV10-3
CDR3: CATAGLAGVGETQYF
DNA: TGTGCCACGGCCGGACTAGCGGGAGTCGGCGAGACCCAGTACTTC

D: NA
J: TRBJ2-6
size: many
V: TRBV4-2
CDR3: CASSPRVRGNGSSGANVLTF
DNA: TGTGCCAGCAGCCCTCGCGTTAGGGGTAATGGAAGCTCTGGGGCCAACGTCCTGACTTTC

D: NA
J: TRBJ2-4
size: NA
V: TRBV20-1
CDR3: CSALGLAQNIQYF
DNA: TGCAGTGCTCTGGGGCTAGCGCAGAACATTCAGTACTTC

D: NA
J: TRBJ1-2
size: many
V: TRBV4-3
CDR3: CASSQGTANYGYTF
DNA: TGCGCCAGCAGCCAAGGGACAGCGAACTATGGCTACACCTTC

D: NA
J: TRBJ2-7
size: many
V: TRBV2
CDR3: CASRPVLGRPYEQYF
DNA: TGTGCCAGCAGGCCCGTACTGGGGCGCCCCTACGAGCAGTACTTC

D: TRBD1
J: TRBJ2-7
size: NA
V: TRBV6-2/TRBV6-3
CDR3: CASSYGGTGKHEQYF
DNA: TGTGCCAGCAGTTACGGCGGGACAGGGAAACACGAGCAGTACTTC

D: NA
J: TRBJ2-7
size: many
V: TRBV7-8
CDR3: CASSLQSPKDEQYF
DNA: TGTGCCAGCAGCTTACAGTCCCCTAAGGACGAGCAGTACTTC

D: NA
J: TRBJ2-2
size: NA
V: TRBV6-5
CDR3: CASSYSGGGGNTGELFF
DNA: TGTGCCAGCAGTTACTCCGGTGGAGGGGGTAACACCGGGGAGCTGTTTTTT

D: NA
J: TRBJ2-7
size: many
V: TRBV11-2
CDR3: CASSAGPYEQYF
DNA: TGTGCCAGCAGCGCGGGTCCGTACGAGCAGTACTTC

D: NA
J: TRBJ1-5
size: many
V: TRBV11-2
CDR3: CASSPDFNQPQHF
DNA: TGTGCCAGCAGCCCTGATTTCAATCAGCCCCAGCATTTT

D: TRBD1
J: TRBJ2-5
size: many
V: TRBV12-3/TRBV12-4
CDR3: CASSSGQGLQETQYF
DNA: TGTGCCAGCAGTTCCGGACAGGGCCTACAAGAGACCCAGTACTTC

D: NA
J: TRBJ2-2
size: many
V: TRBV6-2/TRBV6-3
CDR3: CASSRWTALKPGELFF
DNA: TGTGCCAGCTCCCGGTGGACAGCCCTCAAGCCCGGGGAGCTGTTTTTT

D: TRBD2
J: TRBJ2-4
size: NA
V: TRBV7-2
CDR3: CASSLSPSGRFGGLNIQYF
DNA: TGTGCCAGCAGCTTAAGCCCTAGCGGGAGATTTGGCGGATTGAACATTCAGTACTTC

D: TRBD1
J: TRBJ1-6
size: many
V: TRBV6-1
CDR3: CASSDGTGGNSPLHF
DNA: TGTGCCAGCAGTGACGGGACAGGGGGGAATTCACCCCTCCACTTT

D: NA
J: TRBJ1-1
size: many
V: TRBV10-3
CDR3: CAISVGGTTEAFF
DNA: TGTGCCATCAGCGTAGGGGGGACCACTGAAGCTTTCTTT

D: NA
J: TRBJ2-2
size: many
V: TRBV4-2
CDR3: CASSQELHLSQGTGELFF
DNA: TGTGCCAGCAGCCAAGAACTCCATCTGAGTCAAGGCACCGGGGAGCTGTTTTTT

D: TRBD1
J: TRBJ2-7
size: many
V: TRBV12-5
CDR3: CASGAPGQGAYEQYF
DNA: TGTGCTAGTGGCGCCCCGGGACAGGGGGCTTACGAGCAGTACTTC

D: TRBD1
J: TRBJ2-3
size: many
V: TRBV6-1
CDR3: CASSDGTGDKGDTQYF
DNA: TGTGCCAGCAGTGATGGGACAGGGGACAAGGGAGATACGCAGTATTTT

D: TRBD2
J: TRBJ2-2
size: NA
V: TRBV13
CDR3: CASSYAGTSGRATVTGELFF
DNA: TGTGCCAGCAGCTATGCCGGGACTAGCGGGAGGGCGACGGTCACCGGGGAGCTGTTTTTT

D: TRBD1
J: TRBJ1-6
size: few
V: TRBV12-3/TRBV12-4
CDR3: CASTTRTGWNSPLHF
DNA: TGTGCCAGCACCACTCGGACAGGGTGGAATTCACCCCTCCACTTT

D: TRBD1
J: TRBJ2-7
size: many
V: TRBV15
CDR3: CATSKDRGGYEQYF
DNA: TGTGCCACCAGCAAAGACAGGGGTGGGTACGAGCAGTACTTC

D: NA
J: TRBJ1-1
size: many
V: TRBV6-2/TRBV6-3
CDR3: CASATGMTAMNTEAFF
DNA: TGTGCCAGCGCCACTGGTATGACAGCCATGAACACTGAAGCTTTCTTT

D: NA
J: TRBJ2-7
size: many
V: TRBV28
CDR3: CASSLLQGGNEQYF
DNA: TGTGCCAGCAGTTTATTGCAGGGTGGCAACGAGCAGTACTTC

D: NA
J: TRBJ2-7
size: many
V: TRBV5-1
CDR3: CASSLASGRTYEQYF
DNA: TGCGCCAGCAGCTTGGCCTCGGGGCGTACCTACGAGCAGTACTTC

D: NA
J: TRBJ2-5
size: many
V: TRBV6-2/TRBV6-3
CDR3: CASSYAQRETQYF
DNA: TGTGCCAGCAGTTACGCGCAGAGAGAGACCCAGTACTTC

D: NA
J: TRBJ2-7
size: many
V: TRBV2
CDR3: CASMEGQDPYYEQYF
DNA: TGTGCCAGCATGGAGGGGCAGGACCCCTATTACGAGCAGTACTTC

D: NA
J: TRBJ1-1
size: NA
V: TRBV20-1
CDR3: CSADPMGGKAFF
DNA: TGCAGTGCCGATCCCATGGGGGGGAAAGCTTTCTTT

D: NA
J: TRBJ1-1
size: NA
V: TRBV12-3/TRBV12-4
CDR3: CASSKGAASTEAFF
DNA: TGTGCCAGCAGTAAAGGGGCGGCTAGCACTGAAGCTTTCTTT

D: NA
J: TRBJ2-2
size: NA
V: TRBV11-2
CDR3: CASSNTPGQRKYTGELFF
DNA: TGTGCCAGCAGTAACACGCCCGGCCAGCGGAAATACACCGGGGAGCTGTTTTTT